This section outlines one T cell receptor (beta chain) sequence together with its context. This CDR3 region has 12 residues. V lost 4 bases to trimming and J lost 6 bases, with 9 bases between them. Germline values: CDR1 MNHEY, CDR2 SVGEGT. The method was immunoSEQ multiplex PCR; TCRdb's version includes in-frame clones alone and lacks a portion of them. The sample carries about 40,000 clones, roughly 78% recorded once. These data are taken from a study of blood T cell repertoires in COVID-19. At the level of the study: PBMCs, B-cell-depleted T cells, or T cells were the source of the cDNA or gDNA that made up the material.

The receptor was derived from a man older than 75 with active or convalescent COVID-19. The rearrangement uses TRBV6-2 or TRBV6-3 and TRBJ1-1, with D uncertain. Input material: peripheral blood. As DNA, the CDR3 is TGTGCCAGCAGTTTAGGCGGTGCTGAAGCTTTCTTT. Translation gives CASSLGGAEAFF.